These 24 T cell receptor beta chains came from one sample sequenced in a study of blood T cell repertoires in COVID-19. Data came from immunoSEQ multiplex PCR; TCRdb stores just in-frame clones and leaves some out. This repertoire shows 150,000 to 200,000 clones, approximately 88% found once; its top ten account for roughly 9%. Sequenced sample: PBMCs or T cells enriched from blood (not recorded which). Source of these receptors: a woman under 30 who had recovered from COVID-19.

The V gene is TRBV10-3, the J gene TRBJ1-1; 8 bases line up with TRBD1. CDR1 ENHRY and CDR2 SYGVKD come from the germline V gene. V was clipped by 2 bases and J by 6 bases; unmatched bases: 8. The CDR3 runs to 15 residues. The CDR3 DNA follows: TGTGCCATCAGTGAGGGGGGACAGGTAGCGGCTGAAGCTTTCTTT. Translation gives CAISEGGQVAAEAFF.

The V call is TRBV6-5, the J call TRBJ2-7; tentative D call: TRBD2 (6 bases). Trimming took off 6 bases at V and 0 bases at J, with 15 bases between the two ends. Germline values: CDR1 MNHEY, CDR2 SVGAGI. There are 15 residues in the CDR3. For the CDR3, the DNA is TGTGCCAGCAGCCCAGTTGAAGCGGGCTCCTACGAGCAGTACTTC. This encodes CASSPVEAGSYEQYF.

The chain couples TRBV6-5 to TRBJ1-6, with 7 bases lining up with TRBD1. Germline CDR1 MNHEY, CDR2 SVGAGI. The length of the CDR3 is 16 residues. The junction had 11 bases not matched to a gene; V was cut back by 0 bases and J by 12 bases. CDR3 sequence: CASSYSGDSLLQPLHF. The DNA of the CDR3 is TGTGCCAGCAGTTACTCGGGGGACAGCCTTCTTCAACCCCTCCACTTT.

The CDR3 reads CASAPLTGPYGYTF. Here the CDR3 DNA reads TGTGCCTCAGCCCCCCTGACAGGGCCCTATGGCTACACCTTC. The J gene is TRBJ1-2, the V gene TRBV21-1; the tabulated D call, TRBD1, remains unverified against the DNA. TRBV21-1 is tagged as a pseudogene. The CDR3 consists of 14 residues.

This clone was observed once. The genes are TRBV5-1 and TRBJ1-2; no firm D call. The V gene's germline CDR1 is SGHRS and CDR2 YFSETQ. The V gene lost 4 bases and the J gene lost 10 bases, with 17 bases spanning the gap. The CDR3 runs to 13 residues. CDR3 sequence (DNA): TGCGCCAGCAGCCCTGCCCGGGTAGAGGACTACACCTTC. This sequence encodes CASSPARVEDYTF.

This sequence joins TRBV19 and TRBJ2-1; 9 bases line up with TRBD2. V shed 7 bases and J 3 bases; nucleotides not matched to a gene: 10. The germline V gene encodes CDR1 LNHDA and CDR2 SQIVND (reference sequence). The CDR3 is 16 residues long. CDR3 region: CASTPRLAGYYNEQFF. CDR3 bases: TGTGCCAGTACCCCAAGGCTAGCGGGGTACTACAATGAGCAGTTCTTC.

The V gene is TRBV24-1, the J gene TRBJ2-1, with 14 nucleotides matching TRBD2. Germline CDR1 and CDR2: KGHDR and SFDVKD. The ends lost 4 bases at V and 6 bases at J; junction bases unmatched: 10. The CDR3 loop spans 18 amino acids. CDR3 sequence (DNA): TGTGCCACCAGTGACCCTACCCCGACTAGCGGGAGGGTCAATGAGCAGTTCTTC. It specifies CATSDPTPTSGRVNEQFF.

The genes are TRBV7-2 and TRBJ1-4, with 11 bases identical to TRBD1. This CDR3 spans 17 amino acids. After removal of 7 bases from V and 0 bases from J, the junction contained 7 bases not matched to a gene. Germline V gene lookup returns CDR1 SGHTA and CDR2 FQGNSA. In DNA, the CDR3 is TGTGCCAGCACCCCGGGACAGGGGGACACAACTAATGAAAAACTGTTTTTT. As protein: CASTPGQGDTTNEKLFF.

The J gene is TRBJ1-1, the V gene TRBV19, with TRBD1 as a possible D gene (5 bases). In germline, CDR1 is LNHDA, CDR2 SQIVND (reference sequence). V was cut by 5 bases and J by 11 bases, with 12 bases left in between. This CDR3 region has 11 residues. CDR3 region: CASSWGRSAFF. The DNA for the CDR3 is TGTGCCAGTAGTTGGGGGAGGTCGGCTTTCTTT. Supplemented by reference TRBV19 and TRBJ1-1, the full variable domain reads DGGITQSPKYLFRKEGQNVTLSCEQNLNHDAMYWYRQDPGQGLRLIYYSQIVNDFQKGDIAEGYSVSREKKESFPLTVTSAQKNPTAFYLCASSWGRSAFFGQGTRLTVV.

The gene calls are TRBV20-1 and TRBJ1-1; no clear D. Trimming took off 4 bases at V and 2 bases at J, with 5 bases between the two ends. This CDR3 comprises 11 residues. The V gene's germline CDR1 is DFQATT and CDR2 SNEGSKA (reference sequence). CDR3 DNA sequence: TGCAGTGCTATCAGTAACACTGAAGCTTTCTTT. It specifies CSAISNTEAFF.

CDR3 sequence reads: CASSGVQGASYGYTF. CDR3 in DNA: TGCGCCAGCAGCGGGGTACAGGGGGCTAGCTATGGCTACACCTTC. The genes are TRBV5-1 and TRBJ1-2; 9 bases fit TRBD1. This CDR3 region has 15 residues. V shed 4 bases, J shed 4 bases, and the junction held 8 bases outside the gene matches. Germline V gene sequence: CDR1 SGHRS, CDR2 YFSETQ.

This chain uses TRBV3-1 (or the pseudogene TRBV3-2) with TRBJ2-3, with 7 bases fitting TRBD2. The ends lost 2 bases at V and 2 bases at J; junction bases unmatched: 7. Germline V gene lookup returns CDR1 LGHDT and CDR2 YNNKEL (reference sequence). This CDR3 region has 16 residues. The DNA of the CDR3 is TGTGCCAGCAGCCAATACCTAGCGGAGGCCACAGATACGCAGTATTTT. Amino acids: CASSQYLAEATDTQYF.

The rearrangement links TRBV3-1 (or the pseudogene TRBV3-2) to TRBJ2-1; 9 bases map to TRBD2. The length of the CDR3 is 13 residues. Per the germline V gene, CDR1 is LGHDT and CDR2 is YNNKEL (reference sequence). J gave up 4 bases and V 10 bases, and 5 bases lay outside the gene matches. The CDR3 is CATSSGAYNEQFF. In nucleotides, the CDR3 is TGTGCCACTTCTAGCGGGGCTTACAATGAGCAGTTCTTC.

The chain combines TRBV30 with TRBJ1-1; 7 bases align to TRBD1. V lost 5 bases, J lost 6 bases, and 3 bases stayed unmatched. The CDR3 runs to 11 residues. CDR1 is GTSNPN and CDR2 is SVGIG in the germline V gene (reference sequence). CDR3 amino acids: CAWVDRAEAFF. The DNA of the CDR3 is TGTGCCTGGGTCGACAGGGCTGAAGCTTTCTTT.

This chain connects TRBV28 to TRBJ2-7; the D gene is possibly TRBD2 (6 bases). Germline V lookup: CDR1 MDHEN, CDR2 SYDVKM. V was pared by 6 bases and J by 0 bases, with 15 bases between. The CDR3 runs to 15 residues. The CDR3 region is CASSLPTGSSYEQYF. The CDR3 nucleotides read TGTGCCAGCAGCCTTCCCACCGGGAGCTCCTACGAGCAGTACTTC.

This clone is a singleton in its sample. The chain links TRBV19 to TRBJ2-7, with D perhaps TRBD1 (5 bases). Deletions cut 1 base from V and 3 bases from J, with 10 bases between. Germline CDR1 is LNHDA and CDR2 is SQIVND (reference sequence). There are 14 residues in the CDR3. The CDR3: CASSIAAGHYEQYF. The CDR3 nucleotides are TGTGCCAGTAGTATAGCGGCAGGGCACTACGAGCAGTACTTC.

The V and J genes are TRBV6-1 and TRBJ1-2, with D unresolved. From germline, CDR1 is MNHNS and CDR2 SASEGT. V was shortened by 2 bases and J by 2 bases, with 9 bases between the two germline ends. The CDR3 consists of 14 residues. As DNA, the CDR3 is TGTGCCAGCAGTGAACAGGCGGGCAACTATGGCTACACCTTC. Its translation: CASSEQAGNYGYTF.

This sequence joins TRBV29-1 and TRBJ2-1; weak D call: TRBD1 (5 bases). The V and J ends lost 6 bases and 9 bases respectively, with 12 bases between them. The CDR3 contains 11 residues. From germline, CDR1 is SQVTM and CDR2 ANQGSEA. The CDR3 reads CSVREPGEQFF. The CDR3, as DNA: TGCAGCGTCAGGGAACCGGGTGAGCAGTTCTTC.

Only one count was recorded for this clone. The V call is TRBV6-5, the J call TRBJ1-1; D gene ambiguous. Germline loops: CDR1 MNHEY, CDR2 SVGAGI. This CDR3 has 13 amino acids. Trimming removed 8 bases at V and 5 bases at J, with 15 bases between. CDR3 region: CASAAVMWTEAFF. CDR3 nucleotides: TGTGCCAGCGCCGCGGTGATGTGGACTGAAGCTTTCTTT.

This clone has just a few counts. This chain joins TRBV30 and TRBJ2-7; 8 bases are a match to TRBD1. V shed 1 base, J shed 4 bases, and the junction held 0 bases outside the gene matches. Germline V gives CDR1 GTSNPN, CDR2 SVGIG (reference sequence). CDR3 length: 12 amino acids. This CDR3 reads CAWSGQGYEQYF. The CDR3 DNA is TGTGCCTGGAGTGGACAGGGGTACGAGCAGTACTTC. Supplemented by reference TRBV30 and TRBJ2-7, the full variable domain reads SQTIHQWPATLVQPVGSPLSLECTVEGTSNPNLYWYRQAAGRGLQLLFYSVGIGQISSEVPQNLSASRPQDRQFILSSKKLLLSDSGFYLCAWSGQGYEQYFGPGTRLTVT.

V gene TRBV5-4 combines with J gene TRBJ2-7, with unresolved D. Germline values: CDR1 SGHNT, CDR2 YYREEE (reference sequence). The CDR3 contains 13 residues. Between the trimmed V and J ends, which lost 3 bases and 0 bases, there was a span of 7 bases. CDR3 loop: CASSSRISYEQYF. DNA of the CDR3: TGTGCCAGCAGCTCCAGGATCTCCTACGAGCAGTACTTC.

V gene TRBV28 combines with J gene TRBJ1-2; D not certain. Trimming removed 2 bases at V and 0 bases at J, with 10 bases between. The germline V gene encodes CDR1 MDHEN and CDR2 SYDVKM. The CDR3 covers 15 residues. The CDR3 sequence is CASSLSGMANYGYTF. The CDR3 nucleotides read TGTGCCAGCAGTTTAAGTGGCATGGCTAACTATGGCTACACCTTC.

The rearrangement joins TRBV28 to TRBJ1-1, with 9 bases fitting TRBD1. CDR1 and CDR2 from the germline V gene are MDHEN and SYDVKM. This CDR3 spans 16 amino acids. V was clipped by 6 bases and J by 3 bases; unmatched bases: 11. The CDR3: CASRVDRGREDTEAFF. The CDR3 DNA follows: TGTGCCAGCAGGGTTGACAGGGGGAGAGAGGACACTGAAGCTTTCTTT.

This chain uses TRBV30 with TRBJ2-5, with 8 bases identical to TRBD2. The CDR3 runs to 12 residues. V dropped 3 bases and J dropped 4; count of bases not matched to a gene: 1. Germline V gene data show CDR1 as GTSNPN and CDR2 as SVGIG (reference sequence). The CDR3 nucleotides read TGTGCCTGGAGCGCGGGGGGAGAGACCCAGTACTTC. Amino acid sequence: CAWSAGGETQYF. Supplemented by reference TRBV30 and TRBJ2-5, the full variable domain reads SQTIHQWPATLVQPVGSPLSLECTVEGTSNPNLYWYRQAAGRGLQLLFYSVGIGQISSEVPQNLSASRPQDRQFILSSKKLLLSDSGFYLCAWSAGGETQYFGPGTRLLVL.